The sequence of this T cell receptor (beta chain) was determined in a study of T cells in Graves' hyperthyroidism and ophthalmopathy. Study in general: Prior to any treatment, at the point of initial diagnosis, peripheral blood was collected.

This clonotype turned up a few times. Its antigen is currently unknown. Amplification of TCR beta CDR3 regions was performed using RNA transcripts as template. Carried out on the TCR CDR3, a first-round RT-PCR used the HTBI primer set. TCRdb itself ran the multiplex PCR reads through MiXCR, one entry per CDR3 protein. Of some 530,000 distinct CDR3 sequences listed, roughly 23% are singletons. Unmatched junction bases numbered 5, after V lost 0 bases and J lost 7 bases. This CDR3 is built from 16 residues. The V gene's germline CDR1 is SGHRS and CDR2 YFSETQ. Overall study findings and caveats: Blood also contained most expanded thyroid clonotypes above 0.001. Model predictions of ophthalmopathy came a median 6.5 months before onset.

This chain joins TRBV5-1 and TRBJ2-2; 11 positions agree with TRBD2. The sample comprised blood. This receptor was taken from a woman in her 70s with Graves' ophthalmopathy. The CDR3 protein is CASSLDSGRAVGELFF. The CDR3 DNA sequence: TGCGCCAGCAGCTTGGATAGCGGGAGGGCCGTCGGGGAGCTGTTTTTT.